The 26 T cell receptor beta chains in this list originate from one sample, sequenced in a study of monozygotic twins with inflammatory bowel disease. TCRdb re-called the 5' RACE reads and shows each CDR3 protein once, DNA omitted. This repertoire includes more than 300,000 distinct CDR3 sequences. The sample comprised blood. The receptors come from a human donor with ulcerative colitis or Crohn's disease, or a healthy co-twin of an affected twin (not recorded which).

The V and J genes are TRBV5-6 and TRBJ2-4; TCRdb outputs TRBD1, but without DNA this stays unchecked. The germline CDR1 and CDR2 sequences are SGHDT and YYEEEE. This CDR3 spans 14 amino acids. CDR3 sequence reads: CASSLVSTGLIQYF.

This chain joins TRBV20-1 and TRBJ2-1; the TCRdb call, TRBD1, lacks DNA for checking. Germline values: CDR1 DFQATT, CDR2 SNEGSKA (reference sequence). This CDR3 has 16 amino acids. CDR3 residues: CSARTSADRRIKEQFF.

The chain carries TRBV10-3 and TRBJ1-3; TCRdb indicates TRBD1, and absent DNA this call remains unverified. Germline V lookup: CDR1 ENHRY, CDR2 SYGVKD. This CDR3 region has 14 residues. The CDR3 sequence is CAISETGSGNTIYF.

V usage is TRBV6-2 or TRBV6-3 and J usage is TRBJ2-1; TCRdb's assignment of TRBD2 cannot be checked, as there is no DNA. This CDR3 contains 15 residues. The germline V gene has CDR1 MNHEY and CDR2 SVGEGT. The CDR3 spells CASKNLAGAQNEQFF.

The chain joins TRBV7-2 to TRBJ2-4; absent DNA, TCRdb's TRBD1 call cannot be checked. Germline CDR1 and CDR2: SGHTA and FQGNSA. This CDR3 region has 15 residues. The chain's CDR3 is CASSLGSGGRAVQYF.

The V call is TRBV29-1, the J call TRBJ2-6. The CDR3 has 14 amino acids. The germline CDR1 and CDR2 sequences are SQVTM and ANQGSEA. The CDR3: CSVGGSSGANVLTF.

V gene TRBV28 combines with J gene TRBJ2-2; absent DNA, TCRdb's TRBD1 call cannot be checked. CDR1 is MDHEN, CDR2 SYDVKM, per germline. The length of the CDR3 is 15 residues. This chain's CDR3 is CASSIGTGSTGELFF.

This sequence joins TRBV10-3 and TRBJ2-1; the D call of TRBD2 rests on TCRdb alone, since no DNA is present to check it. In germline, CDR1 is ENHRY, CDR2 SYGVKD. This CDR3 is built from 17 residues. The CDR3: CAISRGNSGRAGNEQFF.

The V and J genes are TRBV7-9 and TRBJ2-7. CDR3 length equals 13 residues. Germline V CDR1 and CDR2: SEHNR, FQNEAQ (reference sequence). CDR3 residues: CASSLDHISKQYF.

The chain recombines TRBV9 with TRBJ2-3. Per the germline V gene, CDR1 is SGDLS and CDR2 is YYNGEE. The CDR3 consists of 15 residues. This chain's CDR3 is CASSVDPVYTDTQYF.

The chain links TRBV12-3 or TRBV12-4 to TRBJ1-5; TCRdb selects TRBD1, and the lack of DNA leaves this call unchecked. The CDR3 has 14 residues. The CDR3 protein is CASSLYGGNQPQHF.

The genes are TRBV6-5 and TRBJ1-6; TCRdb names TRBD1, which stays unverified in the absence of DNA. The CDR3 is 17 amino acids. Germline V gene sequence: CDR1 MNHEY, CDR2 SVGAGI. The CDR3 loop reads CASSYWFLQGGNSPLHF.

The chain couples TRBV19 to TRBJ2-1. From germline, CDR1 is LNHDA and CDR2 SQIVND (reference sequence). The CDR3 is made up of 16 amino acids. CDR3 sequence reads: CASMRLKPRGNNEQFF.

The V gene is TRBV28, the J gene TRBJ1-2; TCRdb calls TRBD1, which cannot be checked without DNA. Germline loops: CDR1 MDHEN, CDR2 SYDVKM. The CDR3 spans 14 residues. CDR3: CASSLTGGTGGYTF.

V gene TRBV5-1 combines with J gene TRBJ1-4; TCRdb's D call, TRBD1, is unchecked because there is no DNA. The CDR3 is 14 residues long. From germline, CDR1 is SGHRS and CDR2 YFSETQ. Here the CDR3 reads CASSLATGDEKLFF.

The gene calls are TRBV7-2 and TRBJ2-3. The CDR3 covers 13 residues. CDR1 is SGHTA and CDR2 is FQGNSA in the germline V gene. The CDR3 reads CASSITSTDTQYF.

The chain carries TRBV28 and TRBJ1-5. Per germline, CDR1 MDHEN and CDR2 SYDVKM. This CDR3 has 12 residues. The CDR3 loop reads CASSFSLQSQHF.

The chain joins TRBV30 to TRBJ1-5; TCRdb indicates TRBD1, and absent DNA this call remains unverified. CDR1 is GTSNPN, CDR2 SVGIG, per germline (reference sequence). The CDR3 covers 14 residues. The CDR3: CAWSARQEGKPQHF.

The rearrangement links TRBV28 to TRBJ2-3; the D call from TCRdb, TRBD2, cannot be confirmed without DNA. This CDR3 is 13 amino acids long. From germline, CDR1 is MDHEN and CDR2 SYDVKM. CDR3 in amino acids: CASSLSQRATQYF.

J is TRBJ1-4 and V is TRBV29-1; absent DNA, TCRdb's TRBD1 call cannot be checked. CDR3 length: 12 amino acids. Germline CDR1 and CDR2: SQVTM and ANQGSEA. CDR3 in amino acids: CSGGQGREKLFF.

The rearrangement joins TRBV28 to TRBJ2-6. CDR1 and CDR2 from the germline V gene are MDHEN and SYDVKM. This CDR3 has 12 residues. The CDR3 region is CASRTGANVLTF. Full variable domain (rest looked up from reference TRBV28 and TRBJ2-6): DVKVTQSSRYLVKRTGEKVFLECVQDMDHENMFWYRQDPGLGLRLIYFSYDVKMKEKGDIPEGYSVSREKKERFSLILESASTNQTSMYLCASRTGANVLTFGAGSRLTVL.

This chain uses TRBV19 with TRBJ2-1; TCRdb returns TRBD2, unconfirmable since there is no DNA. The CDR3 extends over 15 amino acids. Germline V gives CDR1 LNHDA, CDR2 SQIVND (reference sequence). This CDR3 reads CASSSLAGRYNEQFF.

The V call is TRBV11-2, the J call TRBJ1-1; with no DNA, the TCRdb D assignment of TRBD1 cannot be verified. Germline CDR1 SGHAT, CDR2 FQNNGV. This CDR3 is built from 15 residues. The CDR3 protein is CASSSLRQENTEAFF.

This chain joins TRBV27 and TRBJ2-2; the TCRdb call, TRBD2, lacks DNA for checking. Germline V gene lookup returns CDR1 MNHEY and CDR2 SMNVEV (reference sequence). This CDR3 region has 15 residues. The CDR3 region is CASSLRGRAVGELFF.

This chain connects TRBV4-2 to TRBJ1-6; no DNA is available, so the TRBD1 call from TCRdb remains unchecked. CDR1 and CDR2 (germline): LGHNA, YNFKEQ. The CDR3 extends over 18 amino acids. Here the CDR3 reads CASSQPPGRSSYNSPLHF.

This chain connects TRBV7-9 to TRBJ2-5. The CDR3 covers 15 residues. From germline, CDR1 is SEHNR and CDR2 FQNEAQ (reference sequence). The CDR3 loop reads CASSLAAADQETQYF.